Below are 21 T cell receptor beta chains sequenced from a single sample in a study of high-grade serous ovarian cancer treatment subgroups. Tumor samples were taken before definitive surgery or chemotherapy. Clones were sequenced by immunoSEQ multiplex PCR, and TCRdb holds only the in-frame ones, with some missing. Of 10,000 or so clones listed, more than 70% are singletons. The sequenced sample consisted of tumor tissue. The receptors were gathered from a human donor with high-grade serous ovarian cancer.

The chain's CDR3 is CAVGRGATGELFF. CDR3 bases: TGCGCGGTGGGCAGGGGGGCCACCGGGGAGCTGTTTTTT. The chain links TRBV29-1 to TRBJ2-2; weak D call: TRBD1 (7 bases). Germline V gene lookup returns CDR1 SQVTM and CDR2 ANQGSEA. This CDR3 comprises 13 residues.

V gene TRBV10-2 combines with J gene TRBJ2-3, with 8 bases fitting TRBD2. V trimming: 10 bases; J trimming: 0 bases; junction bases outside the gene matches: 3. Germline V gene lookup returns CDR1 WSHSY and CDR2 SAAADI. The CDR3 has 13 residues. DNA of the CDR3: TGCGCCACCTCTAGCGGGAGCACAGATACGCAGTATTTT. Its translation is CATSSGSTDTQYF.

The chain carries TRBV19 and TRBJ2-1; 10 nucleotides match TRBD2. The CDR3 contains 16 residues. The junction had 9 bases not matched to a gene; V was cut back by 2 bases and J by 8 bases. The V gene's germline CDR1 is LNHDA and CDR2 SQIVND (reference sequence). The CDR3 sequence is CASSISAGGPVYEQFF. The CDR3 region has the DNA TGTGCCAGTAGTATATCAGCGGGAGGGCCTGTATATGAGCAGTTCTTC.

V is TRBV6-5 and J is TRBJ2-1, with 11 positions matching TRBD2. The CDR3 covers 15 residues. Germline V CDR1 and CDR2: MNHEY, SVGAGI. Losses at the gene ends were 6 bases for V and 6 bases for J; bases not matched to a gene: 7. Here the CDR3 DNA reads TGTGCCAGCAGGGATAGCGGGAGGGCAATCAATGAGCAGTTCTTC. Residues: CASRDSGRAINEQFF.

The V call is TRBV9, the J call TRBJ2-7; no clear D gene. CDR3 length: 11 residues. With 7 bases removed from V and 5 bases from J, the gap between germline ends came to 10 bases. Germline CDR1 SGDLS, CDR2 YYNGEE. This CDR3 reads CASPRHDEQYF. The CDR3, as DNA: TGTGCCAGCCCCCGGCACGACGAGCAGTACTTC.

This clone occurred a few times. CDR3 sequence reads: CSVGQGRNQPQHF. The CDR3 region has the DNA TGCAGCGTTGGTCAGGGTCGCAATCAGCCCCAGCATTTT. This chain uses TRBV29-1 with TRBJ1-5; D is possibly TRBD1 (5 bases). Trimming removed 4 bases at V and 2 bases at J, with 9 bases between. CDR1 and CDR2 from the germline V gene are SQVTM and ANQGSEA. CDR3 length: 13 amino acids.

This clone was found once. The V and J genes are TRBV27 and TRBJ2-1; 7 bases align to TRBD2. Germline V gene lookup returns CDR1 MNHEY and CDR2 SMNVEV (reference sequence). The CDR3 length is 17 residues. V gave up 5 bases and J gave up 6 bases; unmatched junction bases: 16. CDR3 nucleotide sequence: TGTGCCAGCAGTCCCCCTTGGGGGGGGGAGAGGAGCAATGAGCAGTTCTTC. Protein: CASSPPWGGERSNEQFF.

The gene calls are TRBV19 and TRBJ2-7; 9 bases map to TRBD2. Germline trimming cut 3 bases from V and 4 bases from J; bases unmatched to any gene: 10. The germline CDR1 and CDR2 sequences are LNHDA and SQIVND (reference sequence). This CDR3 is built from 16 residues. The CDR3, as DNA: TGTGCCAGTAGTATCTCAGCGGGAGGCCCCGTATACGAGCAGTACTTC. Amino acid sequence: CASSISAGGPVYEQYF.

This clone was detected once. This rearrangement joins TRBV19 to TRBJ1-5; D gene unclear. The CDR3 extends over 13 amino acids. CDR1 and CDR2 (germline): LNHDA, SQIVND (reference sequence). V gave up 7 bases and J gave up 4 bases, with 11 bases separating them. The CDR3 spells CASTLDKNQPQHF. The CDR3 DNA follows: TGTGCCAGTACCCTCGACAAGAATCAGCCCCAGCATTTT.

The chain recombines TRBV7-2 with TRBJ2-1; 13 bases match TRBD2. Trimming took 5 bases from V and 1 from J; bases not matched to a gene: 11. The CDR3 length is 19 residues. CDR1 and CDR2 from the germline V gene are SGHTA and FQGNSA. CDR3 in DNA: TGTGCCAGCAGCGCCGGACTAGCGGGAGCGGTTCGATCCTACAATGAGCAGTTCTTC. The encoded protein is CASSAGLAGAVRSYNEQFF.

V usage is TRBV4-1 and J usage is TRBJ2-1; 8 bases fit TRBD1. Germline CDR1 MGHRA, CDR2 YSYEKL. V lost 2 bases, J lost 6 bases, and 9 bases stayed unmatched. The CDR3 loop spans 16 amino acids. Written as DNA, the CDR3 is TGCGCCAGCAGCCAATTCGACAGGGGTCGTCTCAATGAGCAGTTCTTC. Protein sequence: CASSQFDRGRLNEQFF.

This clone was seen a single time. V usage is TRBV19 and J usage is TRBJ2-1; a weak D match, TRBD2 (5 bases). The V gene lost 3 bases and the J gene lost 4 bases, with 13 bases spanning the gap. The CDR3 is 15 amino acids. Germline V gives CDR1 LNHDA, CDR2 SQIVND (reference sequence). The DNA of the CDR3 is TGTGCCAGTAGTATCGAACTAGGTGGTTACAATGAGCAGTTCTTC. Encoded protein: CASSIELGGYNEQFF.

Written as DNA, the CDR3 is TGTGCCAGCAGCTTAGGTGGGACAGGGGGCCCGTACCAAGAGACCCAGTACTTC. Its protein product is CASSLGGTGGPYQETQYF. The chain joins TRBV11-3 to TRBJ2-5, with TRBD1 identical over 12 bases. J was trimmed by 0 bases and V by 1 base; bases with no gene match: 6. CDR3 size: 18 residues. Germline CDR1 and CDR2: SGHNT and YENEEA.

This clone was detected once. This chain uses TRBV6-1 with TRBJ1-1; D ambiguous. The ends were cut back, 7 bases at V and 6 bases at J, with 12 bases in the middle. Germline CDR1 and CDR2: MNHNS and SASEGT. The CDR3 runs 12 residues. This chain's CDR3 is CASISRAPEAFF. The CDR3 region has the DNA TGTGCCAGCATATCACGGGCCCCTGAAGCTTTCTTT.

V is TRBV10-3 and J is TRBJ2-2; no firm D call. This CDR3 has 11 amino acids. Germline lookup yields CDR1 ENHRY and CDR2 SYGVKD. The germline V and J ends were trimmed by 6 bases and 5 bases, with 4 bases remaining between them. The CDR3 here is CAIRDTGELFF. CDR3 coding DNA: TGTGCCATCAGAGATACCGGGGAGCTGTTTTTT.

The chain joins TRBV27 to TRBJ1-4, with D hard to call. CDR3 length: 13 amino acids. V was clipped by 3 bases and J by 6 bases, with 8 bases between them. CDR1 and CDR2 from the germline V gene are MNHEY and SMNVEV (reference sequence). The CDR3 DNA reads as TGTGCCAGCAGTTTTGTGCGATATGAAAAACTGTTTTTT. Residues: CASSFVRYEKLFF.

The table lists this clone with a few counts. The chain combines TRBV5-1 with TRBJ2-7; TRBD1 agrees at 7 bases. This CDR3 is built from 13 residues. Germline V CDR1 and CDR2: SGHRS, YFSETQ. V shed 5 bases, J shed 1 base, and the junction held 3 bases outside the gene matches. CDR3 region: CASSDRVSYEQYF. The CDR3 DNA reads TGCGCCAGCAGTGACAGGGTATCCTACGAGCAGTACTTC.

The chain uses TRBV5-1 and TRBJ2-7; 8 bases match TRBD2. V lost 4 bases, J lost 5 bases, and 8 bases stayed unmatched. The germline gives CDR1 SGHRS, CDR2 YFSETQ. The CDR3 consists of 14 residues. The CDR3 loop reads CASSREGTLNEQYF. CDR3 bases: TGCGCCAGCAGCCGGGAGGGGACCCTAAACGAGCAGTACTTC.

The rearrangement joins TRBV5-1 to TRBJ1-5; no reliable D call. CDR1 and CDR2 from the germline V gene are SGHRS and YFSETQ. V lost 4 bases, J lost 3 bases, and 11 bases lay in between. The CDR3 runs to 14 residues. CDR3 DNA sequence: TGCGCCAGCAGCGAAGGTTGGAACAATCAGCCCCAGCATTTT. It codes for CASSEGWNNQPQHF.

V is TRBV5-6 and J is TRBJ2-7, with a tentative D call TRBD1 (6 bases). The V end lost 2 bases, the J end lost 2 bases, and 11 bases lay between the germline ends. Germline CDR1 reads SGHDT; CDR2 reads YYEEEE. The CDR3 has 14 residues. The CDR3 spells CASSFGTMTYEQYF. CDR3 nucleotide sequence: TGTGCCAGCAGCTTCGGGACAATGACCTACGAGCAGTACTTC.

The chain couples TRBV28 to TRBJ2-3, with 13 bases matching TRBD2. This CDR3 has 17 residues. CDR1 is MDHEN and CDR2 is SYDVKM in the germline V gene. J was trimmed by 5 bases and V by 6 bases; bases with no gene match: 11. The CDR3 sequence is CASRFGTSGKRLDTQYF. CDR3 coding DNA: TGTGCCAGCAGGTTCGGGACTAGCGGGAAGAGGCTAGATACGCAGTATTTT. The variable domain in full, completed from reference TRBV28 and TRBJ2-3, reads DVKVTQSSRYLVKRTGEKVFLECVQDMDHENMFWYRQDPGLGLRLIYFSYDVKMKEKGDIPEGYSVSREKKERFSLILESASTNQTSMYLCASRFGTSGKRLDTQYFGPGTRLTVL.